A selection of T cell receptor beta chains follows, all from one sample in a study of T cells in Graves' hyperthyroidism and ophthalmopathy. Each CDR3 protein gets one entry after TCRdb re-called the multiplex PCR reads with MiXCR. The data contain roughly 740,000 distinct CDR3 sequences, approximately 16% of them singletons. Material: blood. Every receptor here comes from a man aged 18 to 29 with Graves' hyperthyroidism. Each CDR3 is given with its conserved first and last residue. D genes are given only for firm matches. Clone sizes are given selectively: once, few, many, or a class where the clone is expanded.

TGCAGCACTCACGGGACAGGGCGGGACAATGAGCAGTTCTTC,CSTHGTGRDNEQFF,TRBJ2-1,TRBV29-1,few,TRBD1
TGCGCCAGCAGCTTGGACAGGCGCACAGATACGCAGTATTTT,CASSLDRRTDTQYF,TRBJ2-3,TRBV5-1,.,.
TGTGCCAGCAGTCCGCCTCCGGCAGGGGGGCATGGCTACACCTTC,CASSPPPAGGHGYTF,TRBJ1-2,TRBV28,many,TRBD1
TGTGCCACCAGTGATTATAACTATGGCTACACCTTC,CATSDYNYGYTF,TRBJ1-2,TRBV24-1,few,.
TGTGCCAGCAGTCCTGGACAAGGCGAGCAGTACTTC,CASSPGQGEQYF,TRBJ2-7,TRBV11-2,many,.
TGCAGCTTACTAGCGGGACTCTACAATGAGCAGTTCTTC,CSLLAGLYNEQFF,TRBJ2-1,TRBV20-1,many,TRBD2
TGTGCCAGCAGCCAAGGCTCGGGACAGGGGGATGGCTACACCTTC,CASSQGSGQGDGYTF,TRBJ1-2,TRBV3-1,few,TRBD1
TGTGCCAGCAGCGTAGCTGCCAGTACTGAAGCTTTCTTT,CASSVAASTEAFF,TRBJ1-1,TRBV9,many,.
TGCGCCAGCAGCTTGGGGAACGGTGGGGCGCCAGATACGCAGTATTTT,CASSLGNGGAPDTQYF,TRBJ2-3,TRBV5-1,.,.
TGCAGTGCTAGAGGGGGTCGGGCTAGCGAGACCTACGAGCAGTACTTC,CSARGGRASETYEQYF,TRBJ2-7,TRBV20-1,many,.
TGTGCCAGCAGTGTGGGGACCCGGAACACTGAAGCTTTCTTT,CASSVGTRNTEAFF,TRBJ1-1,TRBV6-1,.,.